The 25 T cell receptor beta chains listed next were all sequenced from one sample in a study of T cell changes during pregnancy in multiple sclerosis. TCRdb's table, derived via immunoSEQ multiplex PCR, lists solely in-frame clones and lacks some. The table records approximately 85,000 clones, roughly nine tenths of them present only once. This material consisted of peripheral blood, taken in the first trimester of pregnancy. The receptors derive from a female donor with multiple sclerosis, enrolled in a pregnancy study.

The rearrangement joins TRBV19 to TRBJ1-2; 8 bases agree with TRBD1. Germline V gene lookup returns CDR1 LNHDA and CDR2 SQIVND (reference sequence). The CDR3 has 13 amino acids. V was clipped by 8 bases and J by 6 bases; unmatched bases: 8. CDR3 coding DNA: TGTGCCAGTTTGACAGGGGATGAGCATGGCTACACCTTC. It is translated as CASLTGDEHGYTF.

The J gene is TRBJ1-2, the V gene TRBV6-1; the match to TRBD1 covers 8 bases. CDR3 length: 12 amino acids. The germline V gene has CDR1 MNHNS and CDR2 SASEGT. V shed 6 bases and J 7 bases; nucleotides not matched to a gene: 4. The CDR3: CASSSGQGGYTF. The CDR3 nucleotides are TGTGCCAGCAGCAGTGGACAGGGTGGCTACACCTTC.

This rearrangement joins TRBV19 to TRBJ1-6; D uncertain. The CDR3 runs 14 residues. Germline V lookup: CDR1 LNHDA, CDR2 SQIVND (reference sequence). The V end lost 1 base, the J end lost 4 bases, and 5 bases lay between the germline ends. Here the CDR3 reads CASSIGQYNSPLHF. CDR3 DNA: TGTGCCAGTAGTATAGGGCAGTATAATTCACCCCTCCACTTT.

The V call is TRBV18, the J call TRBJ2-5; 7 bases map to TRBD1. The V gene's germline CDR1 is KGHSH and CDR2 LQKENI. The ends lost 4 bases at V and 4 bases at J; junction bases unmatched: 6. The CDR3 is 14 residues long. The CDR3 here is CASSQTGVAETQYF. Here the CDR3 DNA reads TGTGCCAGCTCACAAACAGGGGTAGCAGAGACCCAGTACTTC.

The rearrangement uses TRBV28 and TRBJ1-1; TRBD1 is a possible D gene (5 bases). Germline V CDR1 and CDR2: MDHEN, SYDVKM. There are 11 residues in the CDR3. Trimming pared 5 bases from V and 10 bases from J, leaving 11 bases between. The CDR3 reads CASSQGLGAFF. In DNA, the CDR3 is TGTGCCAGCAGTCAGGGACTCGGAGCTTTCTTT. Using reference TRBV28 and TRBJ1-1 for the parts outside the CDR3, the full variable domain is DVKVTQSSRYLVKRTGEKVFLECVQDMDHENMFWYRQDPGLGLRLIYFSYDVKMKEKGDIPEGYSVSREKKERFSLILESASTNQTSMYLCASSQGLGAFFGQGTRLTVV.

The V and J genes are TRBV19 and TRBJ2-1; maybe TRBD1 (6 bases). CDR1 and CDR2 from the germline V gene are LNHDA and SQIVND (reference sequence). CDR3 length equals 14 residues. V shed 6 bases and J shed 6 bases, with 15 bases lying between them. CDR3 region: CASRKRTESNEQFF. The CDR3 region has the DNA TGTGCCAGTAGGAAAAGGACAGAGAGCAATGAGCAGTTCTTC.

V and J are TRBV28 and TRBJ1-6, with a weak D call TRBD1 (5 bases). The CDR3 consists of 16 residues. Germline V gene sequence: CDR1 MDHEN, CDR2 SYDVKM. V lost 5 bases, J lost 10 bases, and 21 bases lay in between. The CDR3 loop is CASSPTPGTLTSPLHF. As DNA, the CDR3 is TGTGCCAGCAGTCCCACCCCCGGGACTCTTACCTCACCCCTCCACTTT.

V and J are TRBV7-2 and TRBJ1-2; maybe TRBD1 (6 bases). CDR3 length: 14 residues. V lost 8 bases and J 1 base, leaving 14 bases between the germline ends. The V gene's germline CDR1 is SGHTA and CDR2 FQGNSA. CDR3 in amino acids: CASSRGGGNYGYTF. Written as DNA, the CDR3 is TGTGCCAGCTCACGGGGAGGGGGTAACTATGGCTACACCTTC. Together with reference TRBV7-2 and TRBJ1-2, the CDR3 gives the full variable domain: GAGVSQSPSNKVTEKGKDVELRCDPISGHTALYWYRQSLGQGLEFLIYFQGNSAPDKSGLPSDRFSAERTGGSVSTLTIQRTQQEDSAVYLCASSRGGGNYGYTFGSGTRLTVV.

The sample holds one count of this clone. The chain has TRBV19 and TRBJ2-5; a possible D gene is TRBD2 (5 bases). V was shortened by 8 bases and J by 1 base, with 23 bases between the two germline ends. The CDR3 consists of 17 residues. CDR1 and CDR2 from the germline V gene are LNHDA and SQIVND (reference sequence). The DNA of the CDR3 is TGTGCCAGTTCGAGCGCCTTAGCGAACAAAATCCAAGAGACCCAGTACTTC. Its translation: CASSSALANKIQETQYF.

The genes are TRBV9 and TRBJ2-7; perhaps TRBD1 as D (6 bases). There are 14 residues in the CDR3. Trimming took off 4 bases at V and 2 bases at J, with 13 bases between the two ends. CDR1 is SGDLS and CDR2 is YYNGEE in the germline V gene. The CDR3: CASSPPRDTYEQYF. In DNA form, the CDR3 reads TGTGCCAGCAGCCCCCCTCGGGACACCTACGAGCAGTACTTC. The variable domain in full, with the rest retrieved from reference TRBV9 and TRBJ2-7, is DSGVTQTPKHLITATGQRVTLRCSPRSGDLSVYWYQQSLDQGLQFLIQYYNGEERAKGNILERFSAQQFPDLHSELNLSSLELGDSALYFCASSPPRDTYEQYFGPGTRLTVT.

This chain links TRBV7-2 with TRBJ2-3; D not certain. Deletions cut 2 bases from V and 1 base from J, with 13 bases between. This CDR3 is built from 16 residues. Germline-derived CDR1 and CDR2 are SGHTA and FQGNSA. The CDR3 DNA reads TGTGCCAGCAGCTTAACTTTTAGCCGGGGCACAGATACGCAGTATTTT. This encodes CASSLTFSRGTDTQYF.

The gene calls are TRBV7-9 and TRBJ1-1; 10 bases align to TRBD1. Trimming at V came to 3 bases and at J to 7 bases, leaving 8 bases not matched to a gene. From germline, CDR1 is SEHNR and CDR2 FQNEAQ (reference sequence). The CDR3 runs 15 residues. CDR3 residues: CASSFNDRGLGEAFF. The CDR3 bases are TGTGCCAGCAGCTTTAATGACAGGGGGCTTGGTGAAGCTTTCTTT.

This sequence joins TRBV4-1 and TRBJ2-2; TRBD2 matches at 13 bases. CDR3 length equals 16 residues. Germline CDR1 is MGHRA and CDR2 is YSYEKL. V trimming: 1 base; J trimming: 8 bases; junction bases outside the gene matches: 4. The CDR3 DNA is TGCGCCAGCAGCCAAGGGGGACTAGCGGGATCGGGGGAGCTGTTTTTT. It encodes CASSQGGLAGSGELFF.

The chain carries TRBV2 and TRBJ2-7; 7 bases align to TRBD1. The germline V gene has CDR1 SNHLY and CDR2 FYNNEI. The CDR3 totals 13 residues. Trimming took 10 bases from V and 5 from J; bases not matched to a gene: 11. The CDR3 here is CANRQGQADEQYF. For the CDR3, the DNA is TGTGCCAACAGACAGGGCCAAGCAGACGAGCAGTACTTC. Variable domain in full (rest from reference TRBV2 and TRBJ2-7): EPEVTQTPSHQVTQMGQEVILRCVPISNHLYFYWYRQILGQKVEFLVSFYNNEISEKSEIFDDQFSVERPDGSNFTLKIRSTKLEDSAMYFCANRQGQADEQYFGPGTRLTVT.

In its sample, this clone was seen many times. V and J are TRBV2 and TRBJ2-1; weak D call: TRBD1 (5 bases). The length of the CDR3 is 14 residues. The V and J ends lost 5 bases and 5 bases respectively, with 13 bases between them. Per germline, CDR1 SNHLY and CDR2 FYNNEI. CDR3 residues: CASSSFDRDNEQFF. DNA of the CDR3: TGTGCCAGCAGTTCCTTCGACAGAGACAATGAGCAGTTCTTC.

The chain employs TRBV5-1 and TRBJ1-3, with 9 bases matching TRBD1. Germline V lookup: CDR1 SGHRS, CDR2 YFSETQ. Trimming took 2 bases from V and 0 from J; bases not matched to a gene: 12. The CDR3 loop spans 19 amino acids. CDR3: CASSLSTGTGRHSGNTIYF. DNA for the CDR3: TGCGCCAGCAGCTTAAGCACCGGGACAGGGCGACACTCTGGAAACACCATATATTTT.

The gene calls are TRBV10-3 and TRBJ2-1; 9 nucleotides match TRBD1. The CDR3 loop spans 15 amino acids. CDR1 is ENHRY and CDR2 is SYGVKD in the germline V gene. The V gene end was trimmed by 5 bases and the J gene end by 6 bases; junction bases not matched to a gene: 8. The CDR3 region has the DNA TGTGCCATCAGTATTTCCGGGACAGGGAGCAATGAGCAGTTCTTC. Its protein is CAISISGTGSNEQFF.

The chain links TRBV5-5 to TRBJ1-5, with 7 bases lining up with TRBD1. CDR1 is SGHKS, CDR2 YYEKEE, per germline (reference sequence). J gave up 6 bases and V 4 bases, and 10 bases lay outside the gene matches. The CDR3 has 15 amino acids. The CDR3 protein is CASSPQGTPIQPQHF. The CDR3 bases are TGTGCCAGCAGCCCACAGGGGACCCCAATTCAGCCCCAGCATTTT.

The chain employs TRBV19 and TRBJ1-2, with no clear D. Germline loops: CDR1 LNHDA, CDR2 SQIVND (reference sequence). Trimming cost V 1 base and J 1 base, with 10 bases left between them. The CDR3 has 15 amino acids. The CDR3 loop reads CASSIGVRGNYGYTF. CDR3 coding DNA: TGTGCCAGTAGTATAGGAGTACGGGGTAACTATGGCTACACCTTC.

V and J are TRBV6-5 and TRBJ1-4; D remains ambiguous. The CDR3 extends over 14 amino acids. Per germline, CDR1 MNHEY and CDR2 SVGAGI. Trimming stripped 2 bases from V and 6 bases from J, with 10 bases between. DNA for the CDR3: TGTGCCAGCAGTTACCTCCAGAAAGATGAAAAACTGTTTTTT. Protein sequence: CASSYLQKDEKLFF.

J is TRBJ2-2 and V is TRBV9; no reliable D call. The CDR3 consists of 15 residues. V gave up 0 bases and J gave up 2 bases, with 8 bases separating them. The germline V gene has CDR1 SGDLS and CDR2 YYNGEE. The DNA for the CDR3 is TGTGCCAGCAGCGTAGGGGCGCTAAACACCGGGGAGCTGTTTTTT. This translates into CASSVGALNTGELFF.

CDR3 region: CASSYQGGDEQFF. The CDR3 coding sequence is TGTGCCAGCAGCTACCAGGGGGGCGATGAGCAGTTCTTC. The chain couples TRBV13 to TRBJ2-1; D is possibly TRBD1 (7 bases). The V end was cut by 4 bases, the J end by 8 bases, with 12 bases between. CDR1 is PRHDT, CDR2 FYEKMQ, per germline (reference sequence). The CDR3 is 13 residues long.

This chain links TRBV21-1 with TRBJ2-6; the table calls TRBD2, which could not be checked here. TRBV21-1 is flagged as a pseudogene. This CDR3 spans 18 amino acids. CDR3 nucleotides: TGTGCCAGCATAAGGCGGACTAGCGGATGGTTTGGGGCCAACGTCCTGACTTTC. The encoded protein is CASIRRTSGWFGANVLTF.

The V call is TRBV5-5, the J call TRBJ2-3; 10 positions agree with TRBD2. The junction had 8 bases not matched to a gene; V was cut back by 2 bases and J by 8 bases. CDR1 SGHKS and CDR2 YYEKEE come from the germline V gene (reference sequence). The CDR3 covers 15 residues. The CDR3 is CASSFGQRGGFTQYF. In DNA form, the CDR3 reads TGTGCCAGCAGCTTCGGCCAGCGGGGGGGCTTTACGCAGTATTTT. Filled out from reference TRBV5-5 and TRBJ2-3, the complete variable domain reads DAGVTQSPTHLIKTRGQQVTLRCSPISGHKSVSWYQQVLGQGPQFIFQYYEKEERGRGNFPDRFSARQFPNYSSELNVNALLLGDSALYLCASSFGQRGGFTQYFGPGTRLTVL.

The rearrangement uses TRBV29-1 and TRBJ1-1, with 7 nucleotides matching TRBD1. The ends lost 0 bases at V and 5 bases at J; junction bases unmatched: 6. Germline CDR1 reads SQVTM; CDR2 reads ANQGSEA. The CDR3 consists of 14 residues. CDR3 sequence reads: CSVEEGAGGTEAFF. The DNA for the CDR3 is TGCAGCGTTGAAGAAGGGGCAGGGGGAACTGAAGCTTTCTTT.